This TCR beta chain was identified during a study of cytomegalovirus exposure and HLA in healthy donors. At the level of the study: There were 350 to 400 genotyped donors. Of these, roughly 82% fell in the genetic ancestry cluster associated with self-reported Caucasian donors.

A multiplex PCR was run with 60 Vbeta primers and 13 Jbeta primers. Repertoires were generated with immunoSEQ multiplex PCR, while TCRdb's copy carries only in-frame clones and drops some. The sample shows around 88,000 clones, about 78% of them seen only once. CDR1 SQVTM and CDR2 ANQGSEA come from the germline V gene. The CDR3 length is 12 residues. The sequence came from a woman in her thirties or forties in good health and CMV-seropositive. Specimen: PBMCs. V is TRBV29-1 and J is TRBJ1-2, with 11 bases matching TRBD1. Here the CDR3 DNA reads TGCAGTGATCGGACAGGGGGCCTTGGCTACACCTTC. This gives the protein CSDRTGGLGYTF.